The 26 T cell receptor beta chains below all came from one sample that was sequenced in a study of cytomegalovirus exposure and HLA in healthy donors. The primer mix had 60 Vbeta and 13 Jbeta primers. Assay used: immunoSEQ multiplex PCR; TCRdb lists only in-frame clones, some missing. The sample has 40,000 to 55,000 clones; about 78% are singletons. Sequenced material: PBMCs. These receptors came from a woman in her 30s in good health and CMV-seronegative.

The rearrangement joins TRBV28 to TRBJ1-1, with TRBD1 matching over 8 bases. Germline V lookup: CDR1 MDHEN, CDR2 SYDVKM. There are 13 residues in the CDR3. Unmatched junction bases numbered 7, after V lost 3 bases and J lost 10 bases. The chain's CDR3 is CASSLQGASVAFF. CDR3 sequence (DNA): TGTGCCAGCAGTTTGCAGGGGGCGAGTGTAGCTTTCTTT.

V is TRBV7-7 and J is TRBJ2-5, with D tentatively TRBD1 (5 bases). The CDR3 contains 14 residues. Between the trimmed V and J ends, which lost 5 bases and 4 bases, there was a span of 14 bases. Germline V gene lookup returns CDR1 SSHAT and CDR2 FNYEAQ (reference sequence). CDR3 coding DNA: TGTGCCAGCAGCCCCACAGGCTTCCTAGAGACCCAGTACTTC. Amino acids: CASSPTGFLETQYF.

The V and J genes are TRBV30 and TRBJ2-6, with D possibly matching TRBD1 (6 bases). CDR3 length: 18 amino acids. V dropped 0 bases and J dropped 2 bases, with 17 bases sitting between them. CDR1 and CDR2 (germline): GTSNPN, SVGIG (reference sequence). CDR3 in DNA: TGTGCCTGGAGTGTACTCCGGACAGCCCGTGCTGGGGCCAACGTCCTGACTTTC. Protein sequence: CAWSVLRTARAGANVLTF.

This clone was seen a single time. The chain recombines TRBV6-5 with TRBJ2-2, with TRBD2 matching 8 bases. V lost 0 bases to trimming and J lost 4 bases; unmatched junction nucleotides: 4. This CDR3 region has 16 residues. Germline lookup yields CDR1 MNHEY and CDR2 SVGAGI. The CDR3 loop is CASSYSIAGSTGELFF. The CDR3, as DNA: TGTGCCAGCAGTTACTCAATAGCGGGATCCACCGGGGAGCTGTTTTTT.

This clone showed up just a few times. The gene calls are TRBV30 and TRBJ1-2, with TRBD1 as a possible D gene (5 bases). This CDR3 has 18 amino acids. V was cut by 1 base and J by 0 bases, with 21 bases left in between. Per germline, CDR1 GTSNPN and CDR2 SVGIG (reference sequence). CDR3 sequence reads: CAWSDTGGVGSANYGYTF. CDR3 sequence (DNA): TGTGCCTGGAGTGACACCGGGGGGGTCGGATCAGCTAACTATGGCTACACCTTC. Looking up the rest from reference TRBV30 and TRBJ1-2 gives the full variable domain: SQTIHQWPATLVQPVGSPLSLECTVEGTSNPNLYWYRQAAGRGLQLLFYSVGIGQISSEVPQNLSASRPQDRQFILSSKKLLLSDSGFYLCAWSDTGGVGSANYGYTFGSGTRLTVV.

This sequence joins TRBV9 and TRBJ1-4; D gene uncertain. Per the germline V gene, CDR1 is SGDLS and CDR2 is YYNGEE. Trimming removed 2 bases at V and 3 bases at J, with 11 bases between. The CDR3 runs 15 residues. The CDR3 spells CASSVSMEANEKLFF. The CDR3 nucleotides read TGTGCCAGCAGCGTCTCGATGGAGGCTAATGAAAAACTGTTTTTT.

The chain recombines TRBV28 with TRBJ2-4; 7 bases fit TRBD2. J lost 8 bases, V lost 5 bases, and 12 bases had no gene match. Germline V gene data show CDR1 as MDHEN and CDR2 as SYDVKM. This CDR3 contains 15 residues. The CDR3 sequence: CASSPPGGGSDIQYF. CDR3 nucleotide sequence: TGTGCCAGCAGTCCCCCTGGGGGGGGGTCAGACATTCAGTACTTC.

The chain joins TRBV29-1 to TRBJ2-3, with 10 positions matching TRBD2. This CDR3 contains 16 residues. Trimming at V came to 1 base and at J to 5 bases, leaving 9 bases not matched to a gene. From germline, CDR1 is SQVTM and CDR2 ANQGSEA. The CDR3 DNA sequence: TGCAGCGTTGAAGGGGGTAGCGGGGGGCCAATAGATACGCAGTATTTT. Translation gives CSVEGGSGGPIDTQYF.

This chain links TRBV28 with TRBJ2-7; 9 nucleotides align to TRBD1. CDR1 and CDR2 from the germline V gene are MDHEN and SYDVKM. Losses at the gene ends were 7 bases for V and 7 bases for J; bases not matched to a gene: 11. The CDR3 loop spans 14 amino acids. The CDR3 DNA reads TGTGCCAGCAACCCGGGACAGGGATATCGGGAGCAGTACTTC. Its protein product is CASNPGQGYREQYF. Looking up the rest from reference TRBV28 and TRBJ2-7 gives the full variable domain: DVKVTQSSRYLVKRTGEKVFLECVQDMDHENMFWYRQDPGLGLRLIYFSYDVKMKEKGDIPEGYSVSREKKERFSLILESASTNQTSMYLCASNPGQGYREQYFGPGTRLTVT.

This clone showed up just a few times. The rearrangement links TRBV15 to TRBJ1-2; the match to TRBD1 covers 12 bases. The CDR3 is 15 amino acids. After removal of 3 bases from V and 2 bases from J, the junction contained 1 base not matched to a gene. Germline values: CDR1 LNHNV, CDR2 YYDKDF (reference sequence). The CDR3 is CATSRGQGANYGYTF. The CDR3, as DNA: TGTGCCACCAGCAGGGGACAGGGGGCCAACTATGGCTACACCTTC.

This clone came up a few times. The gene calls are TRBV7-9 and TRBJ2-7; 8 bases map to TRBD1. Looked up from germline, CDR1 is SEHNR and CDR2 is FQNEAQ (reference sequence). Germline trimming cut 0 bases from V and 6 bases from J; bases unmatched to any gene: 4. The CDR3 length is 14 residues. This CDR3 reads CASSLAPTGGEQYF. The DNA for the CDR3 is TGTGCCAGCAGCTTAGCGCCCACAGGGGGCGAGCAGTACTTC.

The chain has TRBV30 and TRBJ2-4, with D possibly TRBD2 on 6 matching bases. In germline, CDR1 is GTSNPN, CDR2 SVGIG (reference sequence). V was shortened by 5 bases and J by 9 bases, with 14 bases between the two germline ends. CDR3 length: 12 amino acids. The CDR3, as DNA: TGTGCCTGGGCAATCCGGGGGACCATTCAGTACTTC. Its protein product is CAWAIRGTIQYF.

The genes are TRBV4-2 and TRBJ2-1; 8 nucleotides line up with TRBD2. Trimming removed 0 bases from V and 5 bases from J; junction bases left unmatched: 6. CDR1 and CDR2 from the germline V gene are LGHNA and YNFKEQ. The CDR3 sequence is 16 residues long. CDR3 coding DNA: TGTGCCAGCAGCCAAGAAAGCGGGGGTACGAACAATGAGCAGTTCTTC. It encodes CASSQESGGTNNEQFF.

A few counts support this clone. The chain combines TRBV30 with TRBJ2-7; no firm D call. The germline V and J ends were trimmed by 7 bases and 4 bases, with 5 bases remaining between them. CDR1 is GTSNPN, CDR2 SVGIG, per germline (reference sequence). The CDR3 has 9 amino acids. CDR3 sequence reads: CASKYEQYF. The CDR3 nucleotides read TGTGCCTCCAAATACGAGCAGTACTTC. The full variable domain, with the rest looked up from reference TRBV30 and TRBJ2-7, is SQTIHQWPATLVQPVGSPLSLECTVEGTSNPNLYWYRQAAGRGLQLLFYSVGIGQISSEVPQNLSASRPQDRQFILSSKKLLLSDSGFYLCASKYEQYFGPGTRLTVT.

V is TRBV29-1 and J is TRBJ1-1; D is possibly TRBD1 (5 bases). This CDR3 comprises 13 residues. Germline loops: CDR1 SQVTM, CDR2 ANQGSEA. Trimming pared 6 bases from V and 5 bases from J, leaving 16 bases between. The CDR3 DNA follows: TGCAGCGTGGGGCAGGCGGAGAGGACTGAAGCTTTCTTT. This codes for CSVGQAERTEAFF. Full variable domain (outside the CDR3, taken from reference TRBV29-1 and TRBJ1-1): SAVISQKPSRDICQRGTSLTIQCQVDSQVTMMFWYRQQPGQSLTLIATANQGSEATYESGFVIDKFPISRPNLTFSTLTVSNMSPEDSSIYLCSVGQAERTEAFFGQGTRLTVV.

This chain connects TRBV6-5 to TRBJ1-4; tentative D call: TRBD1 (5 bases). CDR1 and CDR2 from the germline V gene are MNHEY and SVGAGI. V was clipped by 2 bases and J by 8 bases, with 12 bases between them. This CDR3 has 14 amino acids. The CDR3 DNA sequence: TGTGCCAGCAGTTACGGAGGGGAAGGAGAAAAACTGTTTTTT. This codes for CASSYGGEGEKLFF.

The chain couples TRBV10-3 to TRBJ1-4, with 7 bases identical to TRBD1. The CDR3 has 15 amino acids. J lost 0 bases, V lost 2 bases, and 0 bases had no gene match. The V gene's germline CDR1 is ENHRY and CDR2 SYGVKD. The CDR3 DNA follows: TGTGCCATCAGTGAGGGGACAGCAACTAATGAAAAACTGTTTTTT. Protein product: CAISEGTATNEKLFF.

The chain has TRBV29-1 and TRBJ1-1; TRBD1 agrees at 8 bases. J gave up 4 bases and V 6 bases, and 7 bases lay outside the gene matches. Per the germline V gene, CDR1 is SQVTM and CDR2 is ANQGSEA. The CDR3 is 13 residues long. In DNA, the CDR3 is TGCAGCGTGACAGGGGAGTGGAGCACTGAAGCTTTCTTT. Its translation is CSVTGEWSTEAFF.

The chain is built from TRBV7-6 and TRBJ1-3, with unresolved D. The CDR3 spans 15 residues. Between the trimmed V and J ends, which lost 4 bases and 7 bases, there was a span of 17 bases. Germline V CDR1 and CDR2: SGHVS, FNYEAQ. CDR3 sequence: CASSSPRSPANTIYF. Written as DNA, the CDR3 is TGTGCCAGCAGCTCCCCCAGGTCTCCGGCGAACACCATATATTTT.

The V gene is TRBV28, the J gene TRBJ1-2; 7 nucleotides align to TRBD1. V gave up 8 bases and J gave up 3 bases; unmatched junction bases: 12. Germline-derived CDR1 and CDR2 are MDHEN and SYDVKM. The CDR3 covers 15 residues. The CDR3, as DNA: TGTGCCAGCTTATCGGCCGGGCAGGGGGACTATGGCTACACCTTC. Translated: CASLSAGQGDYGYTF.

The V gene is TRBV7-2, the J gene TRBJ2-1, with 13 bases fitting TRBD2. The CDR3 runs to 16 residues. J was trimmed by 10 bases and V by 4 bases; bases with no gene match: 10. Germline V gene lookup returns CDR1 SGHTA and CDR2 FQGNSA. The CDR3 here is CASSSFGLAGVSEQFF. The CDR3 nucleotides read TGTGCCAGCAGCTCCTTCGGACTAGCGGGAGTTAGCGAGCAGTTCTTC. The complete variable domain, with remaining parts taken from reference TRBV7-2 and TRBJ2-1, reads GAGVSQSPSNKVTEKGKDVELRCDPISGHTALYWYRQSLGQGLEFLIYFQGNSAPDKSGLPSDRFSAERTGGSVSTLTIQRTQQEDSAVYLCASSSFGLAGVSEQFFGPGTRLTVL.

The V and J genes are TRBV7-9 and TRBJ2-7, with 9 bases lining up with TRBD1. V was pared by 3 bases and J by 5 bases, with 5 bases of the junction left unmatched. CDR1 SEHNR and CDR2 FQNEAQ come from the germline V gene (reference sequence). The CDR3 has 14 amino acids. The CDR3 sequence: CASSLDRGVDEQYF. The CDR3 nucleotides are TGTGCCAGCAGCTTGGACAGGGGCGTGGACGAGCAGTACTTC.

This chain uses TRBV6-5 with TRBJ1-6; D is possibly TRBD1 (5 bases). Germline V gene lookup returns CDR1 MNHEY and CDR2 SVGAGI. V was shortened by 2 bases and J by 11 bases, with 16 bases between the two germline ends. The CDR3 contains 15 residues. The CDR3, as DNA: TGTGCCAGCAGTTACAAAGCGACAGCAGGAACACCCCTCCACTTT. Residues: CASSYKATAGTPLHF.

V is TRBV6-5 and J is TRBJ2-2; the D is unclear. The length of the CDR3 is 15 residues. Germline V gene sequence: CDR1 MNHEY, CDR2 SVGAGI. Between the trimmed V and J ends, which lost 5 bases and 0 bases, there was a span of 10 bases. CDR3 bases: TGTGCCAGCAGTCTAGAGCTAGCGAACACCGGGGAGCTGTTTTTT. Its protein is CASSLELANTGELFF.

This clone appeared a single time. The chain recombines TRBV5-1 with TRBJ2-7, with D possibly TRBD1 on 5 matching bases. Per germline, CDR1 SGHRS and CDR2 YFSETQ. The V end was cut by 0 bases, the J end by 0 bases, with 10 bases between. The CDR3 has 15 residues. This CDR3 reads CASSLGAQGSYEQYF. CDR3 nucleotide sequence: TGCGCCAGCAGCTTGGGTGCGCAGGGCTCCTACGAGCAGTACTTC.

This sequence joins TRBV4-2 and TRBJ1-2, with TRBD1 matching 8 bases. Germline CDR1 and CDR2: LGHNA and YNFKEQ. The CDR3 consists of 16 residues. The junction had 4 bases not matched to a gene; V was cut back by 1 base and J by 0 bases. The DNA for the CDR3 is TGTGCCAGCAGCCAAGTCACAGGGGGAGCTAACTATGGCTACACCTTC. Amino acids: CASSQVTGGANYGYTF.